The TCR beta chain under discussion was sequenced for a study of stem cell transplantation in POMP-related autoinflammatory disease. Looking at the study overall: Hypothesis: faulty thymoproteasomes impair CD8+ T-cell selection, skewing TRB repertoires. Pre-transplant patients had naive-skewed CD4+ T cells and few CD8+ T cells.

The CDR3 has 16 residues. Trimming cost V 1 base and J 0 bases, with 11 bases left between them. Germline values: CDR1 MNHEY, CDR2 SVGAGI. Study findings and constraints: A trend toward lower repertoire diversity and greater clonality appeared in every analyzed T-cell subset of PRAID patients. Unique TRB V-J gene pairings were limited in number in patients with PRAID.

With regard to this clone: The antigen is unknown.

Clones were sequenced by immunoSEQ multiplex PCR, and TCRdb holds only the in-frame ones, with some missing. The sample carries about 11,000 clones, around 90% recorded once. PRAID featured immunodeficiency plus autoinflammation. The V gene is TRBV6-5, the J gene TRBJ2-3, with D tentatively TRBD1 (6 bases). This sequence originates from a human donor with POMP-related autoinflammation and immune dysregulation (PRAID). The material was CD8+ T cells from PBMCs, obtained before stem cell transplantation. The CDR3 sequence: CASSYWPRGSTDTQYF. The CDR3, as DNA: TGTGCCAGCAGTTACTGGCCCAGGGGAAGCACAGATACGCAGTATTTT.